These 29 T cell receptor beta chains were sequenced from one sample in a study of T-cell memory formation after mild COVID-19. MiXCR was run by TCRdb on the 5' RACE reads, yielding one entry per CDR3 protein. This sample carries about half a million distinct CDR3 sequences, over 15% of them seen once, and the ten largest clones take about 12%. The sample taken for sequencing was PBMCs or a T cell subset sorted from them (not recorded which). These receptor sequences come from an adult woman who had mild COVID-19 (a few samples of this study predate the infection). Cell type and time point are not known.

V is TRBV14 and J is TRBJ1-1; D perhaps matches TRBD1 (5 bases). This CDR3 is 16 amino acids long. The ends were cut back, 0 bases at V and 1 base at J, with 12 bases in the middle. The germline CDR1 and CDR2 sequences are SGHDN and FVKESK. The CDR3, as DNA: TGTGCCAGCAGCCAAGATGTCGGGAGGGGGAACACTGAAGCTTTCTTT. This codes for CASSQDVGRGNTEAFF. The full variable domain, in which reference TRBV14 and TRBJ1-1 provide the parts outside the CDR3, is EAGVTQFPSHSVIEKGQTVTLRCDPISGHDNLYWYRRVMGKEIKFLLHFVKESKQDESGMPNNRFLAERTGGTYSTLKVQPAELEDSGVYFCASSQDVGRGNTEAFFGQGTRLTVV.

This clonotype has only a few counts. The CDR3 is CASSLVRSREETQYF. The CDR3 DNA reads TGTGCCAGCAGCTTAGTCCGAAGTCGGGAGGAGACCCAGTACTTC. The rearrangement links TRBV7-9 to TRBJ2-5; possible D gene TRBD2, 6 bases. This CDR3 is built from 15 residues. V was shortened by 1 base and J by 5 bases, with 14 bases between the two germline ends. Germline CDR1 reads SEHNR; CDR2 reads FQNEAQ (reference sequence). Full variable domain (rest looked up from reference TRBV7-9 and TRBJ2-5): DTGVSQNPRHKITKRGQNVTFRCDPISEHNRLYWYRQTLGQGPEFLTYFQNEAQLEKSRLLSDRFSAERPKGSFSTLEIQRTEQGDSAMYLCASSLVRSREETQYFGPGTRLLVL.

V usage is TRBV30 and J usage is TRBJ2-7, with 10 positions matching TRBD2. The germline CDR1 and CDR2 sequences are GTSNPN and SVGIG (reference sequence). Unmatched junction bases numbered 7, after V lost 2 bases and J lost 6 bases. The CDR3 runs 14 residues. The CDR3 loop is CAWSHSGGGLEQYF. The DNA for the CDR3 is TGTGCCTGGAGTCACAGCGGGGGGGGCCTCGAGCAGTACTTC.

The gene calls are TRBV28 and TRBJ2-6; TRBD2 might be the D (6 bases). Trimming shortened V by 7 bases and J by 4 bases, and 23 bases separated the two germline ends. CDR1 is MDHEN and CDR2 is SYDVKM in the germline V gene. CDR3 length: 18 amino acids. CDR3 bases: TGTGCCAGCACCTTAAGGGACTTAATCGAACCCGGGGCCAACGTCCTGACTTTC. This encodes CASTLRDLIEPGANVLTF.

This chain uses TRBV7-9 with TRBJ2-7; TRBD1 matches at 8 bases. The CDR3 runs 15 residues. The V and J ends lost 1 base and 3 bases, in that order; junction bases with no gene match: 5. CDR1 is SEHNR and CDR2 is FQNEAQ in the germline V gene (reference sequence). The CDR3 bases are TGTGCCAGCAGCTTAGTCGGACAGGGCCTCTACGAGCAGTACTTC. Translating it yields CASSLVGQGLYEQYF.

The chain combines TRBV19 with TRBJ1-4, with 10 nucleotides matching TRBD1. This CDR3 is 13 amino acids long. V lost 9 bases to trimming and J lost 5 bases; unmatched junction nucleotides: 3. The germline CDR1 and CDR2 sequences are LNHDA and SQIVND (reference sequence). CDR3 nucleotide sequence: TGTGCCAGCCGGGGACAGGGGAATGAAAAACTGTTTTTT. It codes for CASRGQGNEKLFF.

The gene calls are TRBV5-1 and TRBJ1-2, with D possibly TRBD1 on 5 matching bases. V lost 0 bases to trimming and J lost 6 bases, with 12 bases between them. Per the germline V gene, CDR1 is SGHRS and CDR2 is YFSETQ. CDR3 size: 14 residues. CDR3 sequence (DNA): TGCGCCAGCAGCTTGGAGTTAGGGGACCATGGCTACACCTTC. Residues: CASSLELGDHGYTF.

V and J are TRBV7-9 and TRBJ2-7; D gene ambiguous. The germline V gene has CDR1 SEHNR and CDR2 FQNEAQ (reference sequence). The length of the CDR3 is 13 residues. V lost 4 bases and J 7 bases, leaving 14 bases between the germline ends. CDR3 sequence reads: CASSSLPMGEQYF. In DNA form, the CDR3 reads TGTGCCAGCAGCTCATTACCTATGGGGGAGCAGTACTTC.

This clonotype was detected only a few times. The rearrangement joins TRBV12-3 or TRBV12-4 to TRBJ2-1, with D hard to call. CDR3 size: 14 residues. Trimming stripped 9 bases from V and 0 bases from J, with 12 bases between. The CDR3 region is CASRITSSYNEQFF. DNA of the CDR3: TGTGCCAGTCGGATTACGAGCTCCTACAATGAGCAGTTCTTC.

V is TRBV12-3 or TRBV12-4 and J is TRBJ1-6, with D possibly matching TRBD1 (6 bases). CDR3 length: 14 residues. Trimming removed 3 bases from V and 5 bases from J, with 8 bases in between. In nucleotides, the CDR3 is TGTGCCAGCAGTTTGGGACACCATAATTCACCCCTCCACTTT. Translation: CASSLGHHNSPLHF.

There are a few counts of this clonotype. The J gene is TRBJ2-3, the V gene TRBV11-2; 11 bases map to TRBD2. Germline assignment: CDR1 SGHAT and CDR2 FQNNGV. V lost 5 bases and J lost 7; bases outside the gene matches: 8. This CDR3 is 15 amino acids long. In DNA, the CDR3 is TGTGCCAGCAGCCATAGCGGGAGGGCCCGTTATACGCAGTATTTT. Its translation: CASSHSGRARYTQYF.

This clonotype was observed a handful of times. The J gene is TRBJ1-2, the V gene TRBV27; D remains ambiguous. CDR3 length: 15 residues. Germline loops: CDR1 MNHEY, CDR2 SMNVEV (reference sequence). V lost 2 bases, J lost 6 bases, and 16 bases lay in between. In nucleotides, the CDR3 is TGTGCCAGCAGTTTAAAAGCCTTGGCAGGACATGGCTACACCTTC. It codes for CASSLKALAGHGYTF.

This clonotype was found many times. The germline gene is not matched at one end of the junction; a read error may be the cause. The J gene is TRBJ2-5, the V gene TRBV2; 8 nucleotides agree with TRBD2. The length of the CDR3 is 11 residues. The V gene's germline CDR1 is SNHLY and CDR2 FYNNEI. The CDR3 loop is CASSGGETQYF. CDR3 in DNA: TGCGCCAGCAGCGGGGGCGAGACCCAGTACTTC. Filled out from reference TRBV2 and TRBJ2-5, the complete variable domain reads EPEVTQTPSHQVTQMGQEVILRCVPISNHLYFYWYRQILGQKVEFLVSFYNNEISEKSEIFDDQFSVERPDGSNFTLKIRSTKLEDSAMYFCASSGGETQYFGPGTRLLVL.

The rearrangement links TRBV3-1 to TRBJ2-1; D not resolved. V shed 2 bases and J shed 8 bases, with 7 bases lying between them. Germline V lookup: CDR1 LGHDT, CDR2 YNNKEL (reference sequence). The CDR3 has 12 residues. CDR3 DNA: TGTGCCAGCAGCCAATGGCAGTATGAGCAGTTCTTC. Amino acids: CASSQWQYEQFF.

This clonotype occurred a few times. V gene TRBV4-3 combines with J gene TRBJ2-1; either TRBD1 or TRBD2 may supply D (5 bases each). The length of the CDR3 is 18 residues. The V end lost 0 bases, the J end lost 3 bases, and 18 bases lay between the germline ends. Germline V CDR1 and CDR2: LGHNA, YSLEER. The CDR3 sequence is CASSQDTSRAGNYNEQFF. The CDR3 nucleotides read TGCGCCAGCAGCCAAGATACGTCGAGGGCAGGGAACTACAATGAGCAGTTCTTC.

At least ten counts were recorded for this clonotype. A read error may account for a junction end that differs from germline. The V gene is TRBV7-9, the J gene TRBJ2-7; a weak D match, TRBD1 (5 bases). The CDR3 loop spans 12 amino acids. CDR1 and CDR2 (germline): SEHNR, FQNEAQ (reference sequence). The CDR3: CASSLDIRGASF. The CDR3 DNA is TGTGCCAGCAGCTTAGATATCCGTGGGGCTTCCTTC.

V is TRBV14 and J is TRBJ2-2, with D unclear. The CDR3 is made up of 15 amino acids. Trimming pared 3 bases from V and 6 bases from J, leaving 14 bases between. Germline assignment: CDR1 SGHDN and CDR2 FVKESK. The CDR3 nucleotides are TGTGCCAGCAGCCACCCTCCTTCAGGCGCCGGGGAGCTGTTTTTT. Amino acid sequence: CASSHPPSGAGELFF.

V is TRBV6-2 or TRBV6-3 and J is TRBJ1-1; D uncertain. Trimming pared 5 bases from V and 3 bases from J, leaving 10 bases between. In germline, CDR1 is MNHEY, CDR2 SVGEGT. This CDR3 spans 13 amino acids. The CDR3 spells CASSRPDHTEAFF. In nucleotides, the CDR3 is TGTGCCAGCAGTCGACCCGACCACACTGAAGCTTTCTTT.

A few counts support this clonotype. V is TRBV20-1 and J is TRBJ2-3, with 11 bases fitting TRBD2. The CDR3 sequence is 15 residues long. CDR1 DFQATT and CDR2 SNEGSKA come from the germline V gene (reference sequence). The V segment lost 0 bases and the J segment 2 bases; nucleotides outside the gene matches: 1. CDR3 sequence: CSAREGLAVTDTQYF. The CDR3 nucleotides read TGCAGTGCTAGAGAGGGACTAGCGGTCACAGATACGCAGTATTTT.

This clonotype turned up a few times. The rearrangement links TRBV7-2 to TRBJ2-7; TRBD1 or TRBD2 may be the D gene (6 bases each). CDR3 length equals 17 residues. Germline V gene data show CDR1 as SGHTA and CDR2 as FQGNSA. The V and J ends lost 5 bases and 2 bases respectively, with 22 bases between them. In DNA, the CDR3 is TGTGCCAGCAGCCCTTCCGGGCGGGGCAGGGGACCCTACGAGCAGTACTTC. As protein: CASSPSGRGRGPYEQYF.

This clonotype showed up many times. This chain joins TRBV5-1 and TRBJ2-7; D might be TRBD2 (6 bases). Germline V gene sequence: CDR1 SGHRS, CDR2 YFSETQ. Trimming stripped 0 bases from V and 6 bases from J, with 16 bases between. This CDR3 region has 15 residues. In nucleotides, the CDR3 is TGCGCCAGCAGCTTGGAGCCGGGACTGTATACCGAGCAGTACTTC. Its protein product is CASSLEPGLYTEQYF.

The CDR3 coding sequence is TGTGCCAGCAGACCTCTAGCAATTGAATCCTACAATGAGCAGTTCTTC. Translation: CASRPLAIESYNEQFF. This chain links TRBV6-2 or TRBV6-3 with TRBJ2-1, with TRBD2 as a possible D gene (5 bases). Germline CDR1 and CDR2: MNHEY and SVGEGT. V lost 6 bases and J 1 base, leaving 16 bases between the germline ends. This CDR3 is built from 16 residues.

This clonotype was detected ten times or more. This chain connects TRBV7-2 to TRBJ2-1; TRBD2 matches 12 bases. The CDR3 sequence is 15 residues long. Germline V lookup: CDR1 SGHTA, CDR2 FQGNSA. J lost 3 bases, V lost 5 bases, and 2 bases had no gene match. CDR3 region: CASSRTSGDYNEQFF. The CDR3, as DNA: TGTGCCAGCAGCCGGACTAGCGGGGACTACAATGAGCAGTTCTTC.

The rearrangement uses TRBV20-1 and TRBJ1-5; 8 positions agree with TRBD1. CDR1 is DFQATT, CDR2 SNEGSKA, per germline (reference sequence). CDR3 length equals 17 residues. The trim removed 3 bases at V and 2 bases at J, leaving 12 bases unmatched. CDR3 in DNA: TGCAGTGCTAGTTCTGGCAGGGGGCGATTGGGCAATCAGCCCCAGCATTTT. Translating gives CSASSGRGRLGNQPQHF.

This rearrangement joins TRBV5-1 to TRBJ1-1; 9 nucleotides agree with TRBD1. V lost 4 bases and J lost 1; bases outside the gene matches: 5. Germline CDR1 and CDR2: SGHRS and YFSETQ. The CDR3 spans 15 residues. As DNA, the CDR3 is TGCGCCAGCAGCCCAAGACAGGGGGAGAACACTGAAGCTTTCTTT. It translates to CASSPRQGENTEAFF. The full variable domain, rest sourced from reference TRBV5-1 and TRBJ1-1, is KAGVTQTPRYLIKTRGQQVTLSCSPISGHRSVSWYQQTPGQGLQFLFEYFSETQRNKGNFPGRFSGRQFSNSRSEMNVSTLELGDSALYLCASSPRQGENTEAFFGQGTRLTVV.

This chain joins TRBV5-1 and TRBJ2-3; D unresolved. Germline V CDR1 and CDR2: SGHRS, YFSETQ. With 0 bases removed from V and 1 base from J, the gap between germline ends came to 9 bases. The CDR3 sequence is 15 residues long. CDR3 DNA: TGCGCCAGCAGCTTGGCCGTCTTAGGCACAGATACGCAGTATTTT. It is translated as CASSLAVLGTDTQYF.

The rearrangement uses TRBV7-9 and TRBJ2-7, with TRBD1 matching over 11 bases. V lost 5 bases and J lost 7; bases outside the gene matches: 13. Germline CDR1 reads SEHNR; CDR2 reads FQNEAQ (reference sequence). The CDR3 length is 16 residues. The CDR3 protein is CASSRTTGTGGEEQYF. For the CDR3, the DNA is TGTGCCAGCAGCCGAACGACAGGGACAGGGGGGGAGGAGCAGTACTTC.

The V and J genes are TRBV12-3 or TRBV12-4 and TRBJ1-1, with D tentatively TRBD1 (6 bases). Trimming took off 7 bases at V and 1 base at J, with 13 bases between the two ends. The CDR3 loop spans 14 amino acids. In DNA, the CDR3 is TGTGCCAGCACCGTGGGGGGCTCGAACACTGAAGCTTTCTTT. Translating it yields CASTVGGSNTEAFF.

CDR3 loop: CASTLGGGGPHEQYF. DNA for the CDR3: TGTGCCAGCACCCTAGGGGGCGGGGGGCCGCACGAGCAGTACTTC. This rearrangement joins TRBV12-3 or TRBV12-4 to TRBJ2-7, with TRBD2 as a possible D gene (8 bases). The CDR3 sequence is 15 residues long. Trimming removed 7 bases at V and 5 bases at J, with 21 bases between.